The entry that follows covers one T cell receptor (beta chain) sequence. Antigen unknown. Assay: immunoSEQ multiplex PCR; the TCRdb copy retains only in-frame clones and omits some. The sample lists roughly 43,000 clones; approximately 84% were seen once. This CDR3 comprises 14 residues. Germline V gene data show CDR1 as WSHSY and CDR2 as SAAADI. Germline trimming cut 6 bases from V and 6 bases from J; bases unmatched to any gene: 7. The time point was: week 23, last vaccination. In every dose of vaccine, 300 ug of mutant IDH1 20-mer peptide was given alongside topical imiquimod. The donors had new WHO grade 3 or 4 astrocytomas; these were IDH1-mutant and ATRX-lost. This record comes from a study of a mutant IDH1 vaccine in newly diagnosed glioma. Study at large: Vaccine administration was initiated 4-6 weeks following radiotherapy alone, or with temozolomide cycles. Earlier treatment was radiotherapy, temozolomide, or both, with most getting both.

Regarding the study as a whole: Top peripheral T cell clonotype shifts appeared unrelated to pseudoprogression.

The rearrangement links TRBV10-2 to TRBJ1-1; 10 nucleotides match TRBD1. This receptor was obtained from a woman under 30 with glioma. Some clones in this sample may be carry-over from other donors' samples. Sequenced here: PBMCs, sampled from a glioma patient whose treatment included an IDH1 peptide vaccine. The CDR3 sequence is CASSGQGGRAEAFF. In DNA form, the CDR3 reads TGCGCCAGCAGCGGACAGGGGGGTCGGGCTGAAGCTTTCTTT.